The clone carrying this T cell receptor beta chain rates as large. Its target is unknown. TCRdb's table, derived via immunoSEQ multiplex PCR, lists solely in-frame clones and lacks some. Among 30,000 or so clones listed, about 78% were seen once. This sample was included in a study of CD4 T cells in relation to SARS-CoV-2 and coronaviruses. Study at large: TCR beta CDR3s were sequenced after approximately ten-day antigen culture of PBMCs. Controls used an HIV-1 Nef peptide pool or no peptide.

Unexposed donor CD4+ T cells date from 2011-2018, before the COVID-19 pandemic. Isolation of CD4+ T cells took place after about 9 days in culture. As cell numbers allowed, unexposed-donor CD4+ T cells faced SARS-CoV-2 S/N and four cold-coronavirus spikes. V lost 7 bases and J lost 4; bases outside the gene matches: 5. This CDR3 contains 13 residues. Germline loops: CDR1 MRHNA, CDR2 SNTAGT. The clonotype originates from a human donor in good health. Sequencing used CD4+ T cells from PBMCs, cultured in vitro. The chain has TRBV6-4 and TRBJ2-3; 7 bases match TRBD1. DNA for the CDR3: TGTGCCAGCAATCCGACAGGGTCAGATACGCAGTATTTT. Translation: CASNPTGSDTQYF.